This is a list of T cell receptor beta chains from one sample in a study of Tregs in tolerant kidney transplant recipients. Profiling relied on immunoSEQ multiplex PCR, and the TCRdb table lists in-frame clones only, not all of them. The table shows 200,000 to 300,000 clones, with roughly 84% occurring only once. Sequenced material: CD4+ T cells from blood. These receptors came from a human donor in good health. Both conserved end residues are part of each CDR3. A D gene is named only where the DNA matches it firmly. A clone size is listed for some rows: how often the clone was seen (once, few, many), or a class if it is expanded.

TRBV6-6,.,TRBJ1-5,.,CASMEKDSLYQPQHF,TGTGCCAGCATGGAGAAGGACAGCCTTTATCAGCCCCAGCATTTT
TRBV5-1,.,TRBJ1-2,TRBD1,CASSTGGPGGYTF,TGCGCCAGCAGCACAGGGGGCCCTGGTGGCTACACCTTC
TRBV9,.,TRBJ2-3,.,CASSAEYDTQYF,TGTGCCAGCAGCGCCGAATATGATACGCAGTATTTT
TRBV19,once,TRBJ2-1,TRBD2,CASSSSGRSNEQFF,TGTGCCAGTAGTAGTAGCGGGAGGTCTAATGAGCAGTTCTTC
TRBV7-2,.,TRBJ1-1,.,CASSLEGDTEAFF,TGTGCCAGCAGCTTAGAGGGGGACACTGAAGCTTTCTTT
TRBV27,.,TRBJ1-2,.,CASSFQGQGYTF,TGTGCCAGCAGTTTCCAGGGACAAGGCTACACCTTC
TRBV5-1,.,TRBJ2-1,.,CASSKVADNGQFF,TGCGCCAGCAGCAAAGTAGCGGATAATGGGCAGTTCTTC
TRBV6-1,.,TRBJ1-5,.,CASSADGNSNQPQHF,TGTGCCAGCAGTGCGGACGGAAATAGCAATCAGCCCCAGCATTTT
TRBV9,few,TRBJ1-4,.,CASSVGGGRREKLFF,TGTGCCAGCAGCGTAGGCGGGGGGCGCCGGGAAAAACTGTTTTTT
TRBV10-3,.,TRBJ2-1,TRBD2,CAISDSGGFSYNEQFF,TGTGCCATCAGCGATAGCGGGGGTTTCTCCTACAATGAGCAGTTCTTC
TRBV4-2,.,TRBJ1-4,.,CASSQEGRPRVGEKLFF,TGTGCCAGCAGCCAAGAGGGTCGCCCCAGGGTCGGTGAAAAACTGTTTTTT
TRBV18,.,TRBJ2-5,TRBD2,CASSPPSRAGPQETQYF,TGTGCCAGCTCACCGCCCAGCAGAGCGGGACCTCAGGAGACCCAGTACTTC
TRBV29-1,.,TRBJ1-5,.,CSVGWDSSGQPQHF,TGCAGCGTTGGATGGGATTCTTCGGGACAGCCCCAGCATTTT
TRBV6-5,.,TRBJ1-1,.,CASSYRGMNTEAFF,TGTGCCAGCAGTTACCGCGGCATGAACACTGAAGCTTTCTTT
TRBV6-5,once,TRBJ2-7,TRBD2,CASRAASGANYEQYF,TGTGCCAGCAGAGCGGCTAGCGGGGCAAACTACGAGCAGTACTTC
TRBV7-3,few,TRBJ1-1,.,CASSLDGRDTEAFF,TGTGCCAGCAGCTTGGATGGGAGGGACACTGAAGCTTTCTTT
TRBV15,.,TRBJ2-4,TRBD2,CATSRDRLAGTSSLKNIQYF,TGTGCCACCAGCAGAGATAGACTAGCGGGGACAAGTAGCTTAAAAAACATTCAGTACTTC
TRBV12-5,.,TRBJ2-5,TRBD1,CASARGDRGETQYF,TGTGCTAGTGCCCGCGGGGACAGGGGAGAGACCCAGTACTTC
TRBV10-1,.,TRBJ1-4,.,CASSETDRQLQKLFF,TGCGCCAGCAGTGAGACCGACAGACAGTTACAAAAACTGTTTTTT
TRBV18,.,TRBJ2-3,.,CASSPSLLGDTQYF,TGTGCCAGCTCACCTTCCTTACTAGGGGATACGCAGTATTTT
TRBV7-3,.,TRBJ2-4,.,CASSLVQGNIQYF,TGTGCCAGCAGCTTAGTCCAGGGAAACATTCAGTACTTC
TRBV30,.,TRBJ1-2,.,CAWSLGINYGYTF,TGTGCCTGGAGTCTGGGGATTAACTATGGCTACACCTTC
TRBV6-5,once,TRBJ2-7,TRBD1,CASAIGQGYEQYF,TGTGCCAGTGCAATAGGACAGGGCTACGAGCAGTACTTC
TRBV5-4,.,TRBJ2-1,TRBD2,CASSSGLAGLNEQFF,TGTGCCAGCAGCTCTGGACTAGCGGGTTTAAATGAGCAGTTCTTC
TRBV5-4,.,TRBJ1-2,TRBD1,CASNTKTGSGDGYGYTF,TGTGCCAGCAACACCAAGACAGGGTCGGGAGACGGCTATGGCTACACCTTC
TRBV27,.,TRBJ1-2,.,CASLPGAGRYGYTF,TGTGCCAGCCTTCCTGGGGCAGGACGCTATGGCTACACCTTC